These 25 T cell receptor beta chains were all obtained from the same sample, sequenced in a study of post-analysis software for immune sequencing data. Study-level findings and limits: Controls had lower frequencies than patients of four or five TRBV segments, which included TRBV5-6, TRBV5-1 and TRBV20-1.

Prepared libraries of TCR beta cDNA carried unique molecular identifiers. In TCRdb, the PCR reads were re-called with MiXCR into one record per CDR3 protein. The sample has about 820,000 distinct CDR3 sequences, 53% seen once; the top ten hold approximately 4.3%. These receptors are not linked to any known antigen. Sequenced material: blood. Every receptor here comes from a girl aged 10 to 17 with multiple sclerosis.

This clonotype has a handful of counts. The chain is built from TRBV4-1 and TRBJ2-1; 10 bases are a match to TRBD2. Germline trimming cut 5 bases from V and 7 bases from J; bases unmatched to any gene: 11. This CDR3 has 16 amino acids. Germline V gene lookup returns CDR1 MGHRA and CDR2 YSYEKL. Here the CDR3 reads CASSRPGTSDRNEQFF. CDR3 bases: TGCGCCAGCAGCAGACCCGGGACTAGCGACCGGAATGAGCAGTTCTTC.

The V and J genes are TRBV7-3 and TRBJ2-1, with no clear D. V lost 2 bases, J lost 2 bases, and 10 bases lay in between. Germline CDR1 SGHTA, CDR2 FQGTGA. The CDR3 loop spans 15 amino acids. In DNA form, the CDR3 reads TGTGCCAGCAGCTTAGATAACGGAGCCTACAATGAGCAGTTCTTC. Translation gives CASSLDNGAYNEQFF.

This clonotype showed up just a few times. V usage is TRBV2 and J usage is TRBJ1-5; D is perhaps TRBD1 (6 bases). This CDR3 comprises 14 residues. Germline V gene sequence: CDR1 SNHLY, CDR2 FYNNEI. The V and J ends lost 6 bases and 0 bases respectively, with 9 bases between them. The CDR3 DNA follows: TGTGCCAGCAGAGGGGGTCATAGCAATCAGCCCCAGCATTTT. It translates to CASRGGHSNQPQHF.

This clonotype was seen a handful of times. The rearrangement joins TRBV29-1 to TRBJ2-1; 11 nucleotides line up with TRBD2. V shed 3 bases and J 0 bases; nucleotides not matched to a gene: 1. The CDR3 totals 15 residues. The germline V gene encodes CDR1 SQVTM and CDR2 ANQGSEA. CDR3 sequence: CSVEGLADSYNEQFF. The CDR3 nucleotides are TGCAGCGTTGAGGGACTAGCGGACTCCTACAATGAGCAGTTCTTC.

This rearrangement joins TRBV6-1 to TRBJ1-2; TRBD1 agrees at 9 bases. Unmatched junction bases numbered 2, after V lost 0 bases and J lost 9 bases. The CDR3 consists of 13 residues. Germline loops: CDR1 MNHNS, CDR2 SASEGT. For the CDR3, the DNA is TGTGCCAGCAGTGAAGCGACAGGGGGGAGCTACACCTTC. Its protein is CASSEATGGSYTF.

This chain links TRBV2 with TRBJ1-1; TRBD1 is a possible D gene (5 bases). V was trimmed by 5 bases and J by 6 bases, leaving 16 bases between them. Germline assignment: CDR1 SNHLY and CDR2 FYNNEI. The CDR3 totals 14 residues. This chain's CDR3 is CASSLGPQGAEAFF. The CDR3 DNA reads as TGTGCCAGCAGTCTCGGTCCTCAGGGCGCTGAAGCTTTCTTT.

This clonotype was observed a few times. The chain carries TRBV6-2 or TRBV6-3 and TRBJ2-5, with 9 bases matching TRBD1. The DNA matches TRBJ2-7 better at its end, which makes the J call doubtful. The CDR3 has 15 amino acids. Germline V gene data show CDR1 as MNHEY and CDR2 as SVGEGT. Here the CDR3 reads CASSLSGTGFYEQYF. The CDR3 DNA reads as TGTGCCAGCAGTCTCTCCGGGACAGGGTTCTACGAGCAGTACTTC.

The V call is TRBV12-3 or TRBV12-4, the J call TRBJ2-7, with a possible D match to TRBD1 (5 bases). The end of the DNA is better explained by TRBJ2-5, so the J call may be wrong. This CDR3 comprises 13 residues. The DNA for the CDR3 is TGTGCCAGCAGTTCGTTAGGGGTGGAGACCCAGTACTTC. Its protein is CASSSLGVETQYF.

The chain uses TRBV5-1 and TRBJ2-5, with 8 bases that match TRBD1. Germline V gene sequence: CDR1 SGHRS, CDR2 YFSETQ. V dropped 4 bases and J dropped 4; count of bases not matched to a gene: 6. The CDR3 sequence is 14 residues long. The CDR3 here is CASSGRTGRETQYF. In nucleotides, the CDR3 is TGCGCCAGCAGCGGCCGGACAGGGAGAGAGACCCAGTACTTC. Full variable domain (missing parts from reference TRBV5-1 and TRBJ2-5): KAGVTQTPRYLIKTRGQQVTLSCSPISGHRSVSWYQQTPGQGLQFLFEYFSETQRNKGNFPGRFSGRQFSNSRSEMNVSTLELGDSALYLCASSGRTGRETQYFGPGTRLLVL.

V and J are TRBV29-1 and TRBJ1-2; maybe TRBD1 (6 bases). The CDR3 consists of 12 residues. Germline V lookup: CDR1 SQVTM, CDR2 ANQGSEA. V was trimmed by 6 bases and J by 6 bases, leaving 14 bases between them. CDR3 DNA sequence: TGCAGCGTAGCGGGGACAACTCATGGCTACACCTTC. Residues: CSVAGTTHGYTF.

The chain combines TRBV12-5 with TRBJ2-3; no firm D call. The V and J ends lost 6 bases and 1 base respectively, with 2 bases between them. This CDR3 comprises 11 residues. Germline-derived CDR1 and CDR2 are LGHNT and FRNRAP. CDR3 amino acids: CASGRTDTQYF. The CDR3, as DNA: TGTGCTAGTGGGCGCACAGATACGCAGTATTTT. Complete variable domain (other parts from reference TRBV12-5 and TRBJ2-3): DARVTQTPRHKVTEMGQEVTMRCQPILGHNTVFWYRQTMMQGLELLAYFRNRAPLDDSGMPKDRFSAEMPDATLATLKIQPSEPRDSAVYFCASGRTDTQYFGPGTRLTVL.

The CDR3 sequence is CASSQFLGGGYEQYF. The CDR3 nucleotides are TGTGCCAGCAGCCAATTCCTTGGGGGCGGGTACGAGCAGTACTTC. The J gene is TRBJ2-7, the V gene TRBV14, with a weak D call TRBD1 (6 bases). CDR1 and CDR2 (germline): SGHDN, FVKESK. The CDR3 extends over 15 amino acids. V was trimmed by 2 bases and J by 4 bases, leaving 15 bases between them. Drawing the rest from reference TRBV14 and TRBJ2-7, the complete variable domain is EAGVTQFPSHSVIEKGQTVTLRCDPISGHDNLYWYRRVMGKEIKFLLHFVKESKQDESGMPNNRFLAERTGGTYSTLKVQPAELEDSGVYFCASSQFLGGGYEQYFGPGTRLTVT.

The chain joins TRBV5-1 to TRBJ1-1; 10 nucleotides align to TRBD1. Germline V lookup: CDR1 SGHRS, CDR2 YFSETQ. The CDR3 loop spans 15 amino acids. V shed 0 bases, J shed 5 bases, and the junction held 4 bases outside the gene matches. The CDR3 DNA is TGCGCCAGCAGCTTGGCGGGGACAGGGGTTACTGAAGCTTTCTTT. Encoded protein: CASSLAGTGVTEAFF.

This clonotype was seen a handful of times. V usage is TRBV20-1 and J usage is TRBJ2-3; 10 bases fit TRBD2. The germline V gene encodes CDR1 DFQATT and CDR2 SNEGSKA (reference sequence). CDR3 length: 16 residues. J was trimmed by 1 base and V by 1 base; bases with no gene match: 5. CDR3 in amino acids: CSARGWLAGGTDTQYF. As DNA, the CDR3 is TGCAGTGCTAGAGGGTGGCTAGCGGGGGGCACAGATACGCAGTATTTT.

This chain joins TRBV25-1 and TRBJ2-7; tentatively, D is TRBD2 (5 bases). The CDR3 contains 12 residues. CDR1 MGHDK and CDR2 SYGVNS come from the germline V gene. The V end lost 10 bases, the J end lost 1 base, and 11 bases lay between the germline ends. The chain's CDR3 is CATLGESYEQYF. For the CDR3, the DNA is TGTGCCACTCTCGGGGAGTCCTACGAGCAGTACTTC.

This clonotype has a handful of counts. The J gene is TRBJ2-1, the V gene TRBV14, with TRBD2 as a possible D gene (6 bases). The V end lost 8 bases, the J end lost 3 bases, and 14 bases lay between the germline ends. Germline CDR1 SGHDN, CDR2 FVKESK. The CDR3 runs to 14 residues. CDR3 amino acids: CASSPQTSYNEQFF. The CDR3 DNA sequence: TGTGCCAGCTCCCCCCAGACTAGCTACAATGAGCAGTTCTTC. The whole variable domain, remainder taken from reference TRBV14 and TRBJ2-1, is EAGVTQFPSHSVIEKGQTVTLRCDPISGHDNLYWYRRVMGKEIKFLLHFVKESKQDESGMPNNRFLAERTGGTYSTLKVQPAELEDSGVYFCASSPQTSYNEQFFGPGTRLTVL.

This clonotype appeared once. The gene calls are TRBV12-5 and TRBJ1-3; possible D gene TRBD1, 6 bases. With 6 bases removed from V and 0 bases from J, the gap between germline ends came to 12 bases. The CDR3 is 15 residues long. Germline values: CDR1 LGHNT, CDR2 FRNRAP. The CDR3: CASGGASSSGNTIYF. DNA of the CDR3: TGTGCTAGTGGGGGGGCTTCTAGCTCTGGAAACACCATATATTTT. Full variable domain (remainder filled in from reference TRBV12-5 and TRBJ1-3): DARVTQTPRHKVTEMGQEVTMRCQPILGHNTVFWYRQTMMQGLELLAYFRNRAPLDDSGMPKDRFSAEMPDATLATLKIQPSEPRDSAVYFCASGGASSSGNTIYFGEGSWLTVV.

CDR3 bases: TGTGCCAGCAGCTTAGACCCTCTAGCGGGTTACCAAGAGACCCAGTACTTC. This codes for CASSLDPLAGYQETQYF. The chain links TRBV7-2 to TRBJ2-5, with 8 bases that match TRBD2. The V gene's germline CDR1 is SGHTA and CDR2 FQGNSA. Unmatched junction bases numbered 7, after V lost 1 base and J lost 0 bases. The CDR3 has 17 amino acids.

In its sample, this clonotype was seen a few times. This chain joins TRBV6-4 and TRBJ2-3; the D gene could be TRBD1 or TRBD2 (6 bases each). This CDR3 spans 14 amino acids. Germline V gene lookup returns CDR1 MRHNA and CDR2 SNTAGT. Trimming pared 4 bases from V and 0 bases from J, leaving 8 bases between. In nucleotides, the CDR3 is TGTGCCAGCAGTGGGGGGGCCAGCACAGATACGCAGTATTTT. Translating it yields CASSGGASTDTQYF.

The J gene is TRBJ2-5, the V gene TRBV5-1; D is tentatively TRBD1 or TRBD2 (6 bases each). Looked up from germline, CDR1 is SGHRS and CDR2 is YFSETQ. The V and J ends lost 0 bases and 5 bases respectively, with 14 bases between them. CDR3 size: 15 residues. CDR3 DNA sequence: TGCGCCAGCAGCTTGGCAAATAAAGGGGGGGAGACCCAGTACTTC. The encoded protein is CASSLANKGGETQYF.

The chain is built from TRBV5-1 and TRBJ1-2; D is uncertain. The germline CDR1 and CDR2 sequences are SGHRS and YFSETQ. Trimming cost V 0 bases and J 3 bases, with 12 bases left between them. The CDR3 spans 15 residues. The CDR3 region is CASSLGDFVDYGYTF. The DNA of the CDR3 is TGCGCCAGCAGCTTGGGAGACTTCGTGGACTATGGCTACACCTTC.

This clonotype was recorded only once. The chain recombines TRBV6-6 with TRBJ2-3; a weak D match, TRBD2 (6 bases). Germline V gives CDR1 MNHNY, CDR2 SVGAGI (reference sequence). The CDR3 is 16 amino acids. Trimming took off 5 bases at V and 6 bases at J, with 21 bases between the two ends. The CDR3 loop is CASSPPIYGGSDTQYF. As DNA, the CDR3 is TGTGCCAGCAGTCCCCCTATATACGGAGGGTCGGATACGCAGTATTTT.

The sample holds a few counts of this clonotype. This chain links TRBV5-1 with TRBJ2-5; tentative D call: TRBD1 (6 bases). The V end lost 4 bases, the J end lost 5 bases, and 15 bases lay between the germline ends. CDR1 and CDR2 from the germline V gene are SGHRS and YFSETQ. The CDR3 runs to 14 residues. CDR3 sequence reads: CASSDPTGWETQYF. The CDR3 DNA follows: TGCGCCAGCAGCGACCCTACAGGGTGGGAGACCCAGTACTTC. The entire variable domain, with the rest obtained from reference TRBV5-1 and TRBJ2-5, is as follows: KAGVTQTPRYLIKTRGQQVTLSCSPISGHRSVSWYQQTPGQGLQFLFEYFSETQRNKGNFPGRFSGRQFSNSRSEMNVSTLELGDSALYLCASSDPTGWETQYFGPGTRLLVL.

V usage is TRBV5-1 and J usage is TRBJ2-1; D tentatively fits TRBD1 or TRBD2 (6 bases each). V was clipped by 7 bases and J by 5 bases, with 16 bases between them. Germline CDR1 SGHRS, CDR2 YFSETQ. The length of the CDR3 is 14 residues. The CDR3 DNA follows: TGCGCCAGCGAACGGGGGCTAAATAACAATGAGCAGTTCTTC. Protein sequence: CASERGLNNNEQFF.

The rearrangement joins TRBV30 to TRBJ1-2; D may be TRBD1 (5 bases). V lost 0 bases and J 4 bases, leaving 18 bases between the germline ends. This CDR3 is 16 amino acids long. Germline V CDR1 and CDR2: GTSNPN, SVGIG (reference sequence). CDR3 coding DNA: TGTGCCTGGAGTGTACCTTCTGGGGGAGAGAGCTATGGCTACACCTTC. It codes for CAWSVPSGGESYGYTF.